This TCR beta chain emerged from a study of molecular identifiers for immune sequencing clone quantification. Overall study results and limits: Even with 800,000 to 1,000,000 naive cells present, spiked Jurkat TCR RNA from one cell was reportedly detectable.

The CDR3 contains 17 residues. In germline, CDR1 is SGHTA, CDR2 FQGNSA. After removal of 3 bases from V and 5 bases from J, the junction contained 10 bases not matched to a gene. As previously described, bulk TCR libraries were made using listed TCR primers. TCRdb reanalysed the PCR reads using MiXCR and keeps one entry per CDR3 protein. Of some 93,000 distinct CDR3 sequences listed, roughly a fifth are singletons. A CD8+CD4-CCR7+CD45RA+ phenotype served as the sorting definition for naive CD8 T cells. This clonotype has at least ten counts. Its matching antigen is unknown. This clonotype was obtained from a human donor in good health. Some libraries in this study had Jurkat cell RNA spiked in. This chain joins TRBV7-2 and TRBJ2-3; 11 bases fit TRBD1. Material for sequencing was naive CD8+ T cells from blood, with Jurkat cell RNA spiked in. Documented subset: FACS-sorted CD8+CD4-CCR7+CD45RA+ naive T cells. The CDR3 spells CASSLPSGTGGLDTQYF. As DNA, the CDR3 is TGTGCCAGCAGCTTGCCTTCAGGGACAGGGGGTTTAGATACGCAGTATTTT.